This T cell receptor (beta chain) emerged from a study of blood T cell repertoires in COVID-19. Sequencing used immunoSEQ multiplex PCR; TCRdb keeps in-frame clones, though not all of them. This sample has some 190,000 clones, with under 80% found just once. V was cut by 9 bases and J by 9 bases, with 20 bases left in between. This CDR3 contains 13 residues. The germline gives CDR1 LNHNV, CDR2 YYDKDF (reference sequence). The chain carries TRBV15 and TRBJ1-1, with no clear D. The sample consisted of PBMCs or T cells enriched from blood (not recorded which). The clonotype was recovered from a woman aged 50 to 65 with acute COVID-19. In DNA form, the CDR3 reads TGTGCCACTTCGCCAGGCGGGCTCCTTCAAGCTTTCTTT. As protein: CATSPGGLLQAFF.